Included here is one T cell receptor beta chain sequence, with context. The data were obtained in a study of blood T cell repertoires in COVID-19. Study summary: The United States, Italy and Spain supplied acute and convalescent COVID-19 samples. Sources were T cells, B-cell-depleted T cells, or PBMCs; the material itself was cDNA or gDNA.

Those who participated ranged in age from about 18 to 89 years and resided in about two dozen US areas. Participants' reported clinical history set cohort assignment. Clones were read by immunoSEQ multiplex PCR, and TCRdb kept only the in-frame ones, dropping some. The table records around 230,000 clones, approximately 90% of them present only once. The CDR3 loop spans 14 amino acids. Germline values: CDR1 SGHTA, CDR2 FQGNSA. V lost 5 bases to trimming and J lost 4 bases, with 11 bases between them. The specimen was PBMCs or T cells enriched from blood (not recorded which). The V call is TRBV7-2, the J call TRBJ1-4; tentative D call: TRBD1 (5 bases). This sequence originates from a woman aged 40 to 55 with acute COVID-19. The CDR3 DNA is TGTGCCAGCAGCCCAGGACAACTTAATGAAAAACTGTTTTTT. Translating gives CASSPGQLNEKLFF.